This T cell receptor (beta chain) was obtained from a study of CD8+CD57+ T cells in acquired aplastic anemia. Study-level information: Across the sorted CD4+ and CD8+ cells, DNA amounts averaged approximately 3 ug.

This clonotype was counted many times. TCR beta VDJ and CDR3 profiles were obtained from a genomic DNA template. Each CDR3 protein gets one entry after TCRdb re-called the reads with MiXCR. Here the sample spans under 200,000 distinct CDR3 sequences, over 70% being singletons. Before being chosen for sequencing, patients had shown CD8+CD57+ cell expansion by flow cytometry. There are 15 residues in the CDR3. Germline V gene sequence: CDR1 SGHAT, CDR2 FQDESV (reference sequence). V shed 2 bases and J shed 4 bases, with 15 bases lying between them. The sequence was collected from a human donor with aplastic anemia. The sample taken for sequencing was sorted CD4+, CD8+, or CD8+CD57+ T cells (not recorded which) from PBMCs. V gene TRBV11-1 combines with J gene TRBJ2-7, with a tentative D call TRBD2 (6 bases). CDR3 amino acids: CASSLTSGFLYEQYF. In nucleotides, the CDR3 is TGTGCCAGCAGCTTAACCAGCGGGTTCTTATACGAGCAGTACTTC.